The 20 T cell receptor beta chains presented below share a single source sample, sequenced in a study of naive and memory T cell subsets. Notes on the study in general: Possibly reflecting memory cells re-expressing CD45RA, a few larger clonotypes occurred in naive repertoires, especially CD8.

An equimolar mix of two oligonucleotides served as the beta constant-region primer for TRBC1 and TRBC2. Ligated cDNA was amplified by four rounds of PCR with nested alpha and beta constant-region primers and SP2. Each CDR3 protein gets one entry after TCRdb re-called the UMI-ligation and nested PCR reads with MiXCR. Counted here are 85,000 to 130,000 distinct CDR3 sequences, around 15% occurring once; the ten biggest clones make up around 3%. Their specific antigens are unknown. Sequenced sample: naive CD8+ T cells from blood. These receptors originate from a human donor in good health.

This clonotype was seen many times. CDR3 region: CSAREDRTILGNTIYF. DNA of the CDR3: TGCAGTGCTAGAGAGGACAGGACGATACTGGGAAACACCATATATTTT. The chain couples TRBV20-1 to TRBJ1-3; 7 bases fit TRBD1. The germline gives CDR1 DFQATT, CDR2 SNEGSKA (reference sequence). V lost 0 bases, J lost 4 bases, and 9 bases stayed unmatched. This CDR3 comprises 16 residues.

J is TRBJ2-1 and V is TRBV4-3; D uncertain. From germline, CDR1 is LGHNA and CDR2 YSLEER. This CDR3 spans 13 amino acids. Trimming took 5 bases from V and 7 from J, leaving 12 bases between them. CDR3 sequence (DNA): TGCGCCAGCAGCGTTCGCGAAGGGAATGAGCAGTTCTTC. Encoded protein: CASSVREGNEQFF.

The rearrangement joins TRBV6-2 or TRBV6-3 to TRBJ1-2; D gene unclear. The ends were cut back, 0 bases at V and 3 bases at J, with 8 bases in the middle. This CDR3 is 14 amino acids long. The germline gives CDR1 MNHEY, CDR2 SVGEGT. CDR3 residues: CASSYSLAYYGYTF. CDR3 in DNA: TGTGCCAGCAGTTACTCATTAGCGTACTATGGCTACACCTTC.

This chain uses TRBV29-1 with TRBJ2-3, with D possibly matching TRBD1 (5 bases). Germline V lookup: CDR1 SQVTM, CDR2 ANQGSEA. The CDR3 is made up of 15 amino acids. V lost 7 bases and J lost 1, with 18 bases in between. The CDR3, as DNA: TGCAGCGCCATCGGAGTAGGGGTGCGCACAGATACGCAGTATTTT. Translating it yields CSAIGVGVRTDTQYF.

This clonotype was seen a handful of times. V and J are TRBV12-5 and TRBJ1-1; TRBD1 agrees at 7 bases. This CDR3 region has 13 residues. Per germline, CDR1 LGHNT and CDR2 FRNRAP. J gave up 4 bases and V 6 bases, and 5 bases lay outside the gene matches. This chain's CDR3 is CASGQTGFTEAFF. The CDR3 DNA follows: TGTGCTAGTGGCCAGACAGGGTTCACTGAAGCTTTCTTT. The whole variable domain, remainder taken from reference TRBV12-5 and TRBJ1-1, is DARVTQTPRHKVTEMGQEVTMRCQPILGHNTVFWYRQTMMQGLELLAYFRNRAPLDDSGMPKDRFSAEMPDATLATLKIQPSEPRDSAVYFCASGQTGFTEAFFGQGTRLTVV.

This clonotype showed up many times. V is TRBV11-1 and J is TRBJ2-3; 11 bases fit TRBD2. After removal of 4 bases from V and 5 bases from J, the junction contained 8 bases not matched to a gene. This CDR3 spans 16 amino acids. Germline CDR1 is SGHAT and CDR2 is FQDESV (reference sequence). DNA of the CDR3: TGTGCCAGCAGCTGGTTTAGCGGGAGGGCAGAAGATACGCAGTATTTT. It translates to CASSWFSGRAEDTQYF.

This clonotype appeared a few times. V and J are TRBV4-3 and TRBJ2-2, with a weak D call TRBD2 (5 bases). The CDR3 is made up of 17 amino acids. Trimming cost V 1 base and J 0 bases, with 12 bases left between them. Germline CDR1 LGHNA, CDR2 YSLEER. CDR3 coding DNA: TGCGCCAGCAGCCAAGGGGTGGTCGGGACGAACACCGGGGAGCTGTTTTTT. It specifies CASSQGVVGTNTGELFF.

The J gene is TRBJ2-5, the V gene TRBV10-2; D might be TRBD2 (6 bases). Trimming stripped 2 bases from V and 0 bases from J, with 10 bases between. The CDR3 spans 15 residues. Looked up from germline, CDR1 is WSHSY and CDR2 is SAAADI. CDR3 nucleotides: TGCGCCAGCAGTGAGGGCGGGATCAACCAAGAGACCCAGTACTTC. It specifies CASSEGGINQETQYF.

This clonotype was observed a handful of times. CDR3 sequence (DNA): TGTGCCAGCAGCTACGCGGCAAACCAACGGGATGAAAAACTGTTTTTT. Protein product: CASSYAANQRDEKLFF. The chain employs TRBV5-6 and TRBJ1-4; no clear D gene. This CDR3 has 16 residues. Germline CDR1 reads SGHDT; CDR2 reads YYEEEE. The V end was cut by 3 bases, the J end by 6 bases, with 18 bases between.

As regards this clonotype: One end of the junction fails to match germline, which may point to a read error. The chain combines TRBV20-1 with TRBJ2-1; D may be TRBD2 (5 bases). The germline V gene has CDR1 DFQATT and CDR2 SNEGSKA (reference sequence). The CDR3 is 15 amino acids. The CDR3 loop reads CSAADELVGYNKQFF. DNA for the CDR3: TGCAGTGCAGCTGACGAACTAGTAGGGTACAATAAGCAGTTCTTC.

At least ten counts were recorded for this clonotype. CDR3 DNA: TGTGCCAGCAGCTCAGGGACAGATACGCAGTATTTT. It encodes CASSSGTDTQYF. The chain employs TRBV27 and TRBJ2-3; the D gene is possibly TRBD1 (5 bases). V lost 6 bases to trimming and J lost 3 bases, with 7 bases between them. The CDR3 sequence is 12 residues long. Per germline, CDR1 MNHEY and CDR2 SMNVEV (reference sequence).

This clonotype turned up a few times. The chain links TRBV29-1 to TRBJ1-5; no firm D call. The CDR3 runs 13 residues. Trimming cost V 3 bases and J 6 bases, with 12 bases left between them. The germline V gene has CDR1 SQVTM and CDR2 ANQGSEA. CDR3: CSVEWGFGQPQHF. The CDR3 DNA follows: TGCAGCGTTGAGTGGGGTTTCGGTCAGCCCCAGCATTTT.

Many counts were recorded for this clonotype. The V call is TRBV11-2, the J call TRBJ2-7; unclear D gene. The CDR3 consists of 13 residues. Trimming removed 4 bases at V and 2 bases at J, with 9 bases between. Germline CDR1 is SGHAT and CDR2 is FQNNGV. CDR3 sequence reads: CASSYDGTYEQYF. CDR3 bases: TGTGCCAGCAGCTACGACGGAACCTACGAGCAGTACTTC.

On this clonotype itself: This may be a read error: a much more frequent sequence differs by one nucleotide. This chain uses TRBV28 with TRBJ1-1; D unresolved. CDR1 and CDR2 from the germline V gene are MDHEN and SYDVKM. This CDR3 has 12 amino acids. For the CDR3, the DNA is TGTGCCAGCAGGATCATGAACACTGAAGCTTTATTT. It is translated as CASRIMNTEALF.

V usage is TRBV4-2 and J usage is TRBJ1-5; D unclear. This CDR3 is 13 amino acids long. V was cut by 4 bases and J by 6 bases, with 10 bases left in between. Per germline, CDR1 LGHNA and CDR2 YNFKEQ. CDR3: CASSPAEGQPQHF. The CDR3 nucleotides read TGTGCCAGCAGCCCCGCGGAGGGTCAGCCCCAGCATTTT.

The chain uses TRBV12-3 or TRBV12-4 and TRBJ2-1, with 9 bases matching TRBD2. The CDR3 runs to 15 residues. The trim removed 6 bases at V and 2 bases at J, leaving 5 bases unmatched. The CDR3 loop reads CASRVAGAAYNEQFF. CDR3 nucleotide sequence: TGTGCCAGCAGGGTAGCGGGAGCAGCCTACAATGAGCAGTTCTTC.

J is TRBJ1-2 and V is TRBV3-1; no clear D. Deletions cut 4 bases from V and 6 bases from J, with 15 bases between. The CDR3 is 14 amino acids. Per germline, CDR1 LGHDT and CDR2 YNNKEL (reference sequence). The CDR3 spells CASSLLGEEDGYTF. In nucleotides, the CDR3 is TGTGCCAGCAGCCTCTTGGGAGAGGAGGATGGCTACACCTTC. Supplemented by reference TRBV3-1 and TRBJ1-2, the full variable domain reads DTAVSQTPKYLVTQMGNDKSIKCEQNLGHDTMYWYKQDSKKFLKIMFSYNNKELIINETVPNRFSPKSPDKAHLNLHINSLELGDSAVYFCASSLLGEEDGYTFGSGTRLTVV.

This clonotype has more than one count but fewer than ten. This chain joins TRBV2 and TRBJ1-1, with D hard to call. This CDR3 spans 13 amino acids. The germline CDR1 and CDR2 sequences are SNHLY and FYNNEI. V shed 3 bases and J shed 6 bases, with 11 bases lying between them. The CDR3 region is CASSEGVTPEAFF. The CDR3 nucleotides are TGTGCCAGCAGTGAGGGAGTGACCCCTGAAGCTTTCTTT.

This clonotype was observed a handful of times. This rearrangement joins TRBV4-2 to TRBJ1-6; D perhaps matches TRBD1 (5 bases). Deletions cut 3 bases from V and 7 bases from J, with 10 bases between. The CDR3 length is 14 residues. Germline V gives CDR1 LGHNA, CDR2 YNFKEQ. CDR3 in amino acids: CASSHTGDNSPLHF. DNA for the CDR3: TGTGCCAGCAGCCACACTGGGGACAATTCACCCCTCCACTTT.

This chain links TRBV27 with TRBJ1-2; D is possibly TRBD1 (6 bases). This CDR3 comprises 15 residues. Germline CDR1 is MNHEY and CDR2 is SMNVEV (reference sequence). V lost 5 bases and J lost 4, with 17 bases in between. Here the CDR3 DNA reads TGTGCCAGCAGTCCTATGACAGGTTACCTCTATGGCTACACCTTC. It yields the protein CASSPMTGYLYGYTF.